The source of this T cell receptor (beta chain) is a study of CD8+ T cells in alopecia areata. Specified treatment: oral pan-JAK inhibitor, 5-10 mg twice daily. Once RNA had been extracted, it was reverse transcribed into cDNA to act as the sequencing template. TCRdb keeps only in-frame clones here, not all; method: immunoSEQ multiplex PCR. The sample lists roughly 40,000 clones, 55% to 75% occurring once. This CDR3 contains 15 residues. V lost 5 bases and J lost 1, with 13 bases in between. Germline V gene lookup returns CDR1 SEHNR and CDR2 FQNEAQ (reference sequence). Source: CD8+ T cells sorted from blood, taken at week 4, from a patient treated with tofacitinib. The receptor was isolated from a human donor with alopecia areata. The chain has TRBV7-9 and TRBJ2-3; tentative D call: TRBD1 (6 bases). The CDR3 region is CASSIQGWGTDTQYF. The CDR3 coding sequence is TGTGCCAGCAGCATACAGGGTTGGGGCACAGATACGCAGTATTTT.